This T cell receptor (beta chain) was documented in a study of shared clonotypes between healthy human individuals (dated by TCRdb to about 2020). In terms of the full investigation: The cohort included a few men and a couple of women between 18 and 49 years of age. For each donor, CD4 naive and CD4 memory were each given three plates, CD8 naive was given two plates, and CD8 memory was given one plate. To estimate repertoire size and how much clonotype sharing occurs between individuals, the study deeply sequenced the blood TCR repertoires of about five healthy adults. Different laboratories and diverse techniques were used to prepare libraries and sequence TCR repertoires, to increase sequencing depth and limit assay-specific biases. Leukapheresis yielded between about 0.9 and 8.9 billion PBMCs per donor. The paper as a whole reports these results and caveats: Pairwise subsampling indicated that sequencing depth was expected to affect the degree of clonotype sharing among donors. Compared with non-shared clonotypes, clonotypes shared by all four sorted-subset donors had higher generation probabilities. Even with the large sequencing depth, rarefaction of the sorted-subset datasets indicated that sequencing was incomplete. Naive subsets generally had larger estimated clonotype richness than memory subsets. Because the study included a small number of donors, the genetic and exposure-history diversity represented was limited. Sampling was limited to blood, and TCR repertoires in tissue likely differ from TCR repertoires in blood. Approximately 5% of naive CD4, around 4% of naive CD8, 2.3% of memory CD4, and around 0.4% of memory CD8 clonotypes were shared across a few donors.

The donors were healthy, HIV-negative adults who had no recently reported acute infections or vaccinations. Every donor was a Caucasian adult residing in Nashville, Tennessee, USA. CD4+ T cells were enriched by magnetic negative selection, after which naive cells were positively selected on CD45RA and the negative fraction was taken as the memory subset. Blood was collected by leukapheresis, and PBMCs were isolated by Ficoll-Histopaque density gradient centrifugation and then cryopreserved in liquid nitrogen vapor phase. Analytical flow cytometry was used to check the purity and quantity of every magnetically sorted T cell population. From each sorted fraction, genomic DNA was isolated and quantified by UV absorbance on a Nanodrop 2000c. Using the deep immunoSEQ assay, multiplex PCR amplified TCR CDR3 regions from genomic DNA. For each cell subset, the extracted genomic DNA was distributed evenly across all wells of several immunoSEQ 96-well plates, and each plate served as one replicate. For sorted subsets, about 210 ng of genomic DNA, equivalent to some 33,000 T cell genomes, went into each replicate PCR. Purified libraries were measured with a Qubit 3.0 fluorometer, size-checked on a Bioanalyzer 2100, and measured again with the KAPA Library Quantification kit. Every immunoSEQ 96-well plate was sequenced on a dedicated single-read 150-cycle Illumina NextSeq 550 flow cell. The paper's processing steps were these. Because the immunoSEQ output included only junctional sequences and no quality scores, the filtering could not be the same as the filtering used for full-length reads. To assign V/J genes and CDR3, sequences were annotated against IMGT germline references using PyIR, a Python wrapper for IgBLAST v1.9. Reads with weak V/J assignments (E-value above 1e-6), missing CDR3, stop codons, out-of-frame junctions, or ambiguous translated residues were removed. V3J clonotypes were defined as sequences sharing an identical inferred V gene, J gene, and CDR3 amino acid sequence. Percentage overlap between repertoires was computed as shared unique clonotypes divided by the size of the smaller repertoire. Repertoire richness was assessed with RTK rarefaction, the Chao1 estimator, and Recon v2.1 estimates of unobserved clonotypes. For all TCRbeta clonotypes obtained by the gDNA method from a few donors, generation probabilities were computed with OLGA. TCRdb obtained this table from immuneACCESS and retained in-frame rearrangements with V and J assigned. These tables miss some clones; where compared with another copy, unresolved V genes account for less than half of the shortfall, and the remainder is unexplained. V and J calls and clone size are given by that table; D and trimming were obtained from the DNA. The sample table shows 2,500,000 or so clones, and approximately 94% are seen once. 0.36% of the sample comes from the top ten.

Germline trimming amounts to 4 bases on V and 3 bases on J, with 6 as the count of junction bases outside the gene matches. CDR1 is given as LGHNA and CDR2 as YNFKEQ, both from the germline V gene. The CDR3 holds 16 amino acids from the cysteine to the phenylalanine. Only CDR3 DNA is held: 48 bases, read in frame from base 1. Remarks on this clone: The antigen this receptor binds is unknown. Base-call qualities are not available, and no considerably larger clone is one nucleotide away.

The TCR comes from a man aged 18 to 30 in good health. Some clones in this sample may be carry-over from other donors' samples. The sample consisted of naive CD4+ T cells from PBMCs. The sample's cell subset or site label, decoded: CD45RA+ positively selected. The sequence is built from TRBV4-2 and TRBJ2-1; TRBD1 matches 10 bases in the middle. The sequenced DNA: TGTGCCAGCAGCCTAACTTGGACAGGGGGCTACAATGAGCAGTTCTTC. The translation is CASSLTWTGGYNEQFF.